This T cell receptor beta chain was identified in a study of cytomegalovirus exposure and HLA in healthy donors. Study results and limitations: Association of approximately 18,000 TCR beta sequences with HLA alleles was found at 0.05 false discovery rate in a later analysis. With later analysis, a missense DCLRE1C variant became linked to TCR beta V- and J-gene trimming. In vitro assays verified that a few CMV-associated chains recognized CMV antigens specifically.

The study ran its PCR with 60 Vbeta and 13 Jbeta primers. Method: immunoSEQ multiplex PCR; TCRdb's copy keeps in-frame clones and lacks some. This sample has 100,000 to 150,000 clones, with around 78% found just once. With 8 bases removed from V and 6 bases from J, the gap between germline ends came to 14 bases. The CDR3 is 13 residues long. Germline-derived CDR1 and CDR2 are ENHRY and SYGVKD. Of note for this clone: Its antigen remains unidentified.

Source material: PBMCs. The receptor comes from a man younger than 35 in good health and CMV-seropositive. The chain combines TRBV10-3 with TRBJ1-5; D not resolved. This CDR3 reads CAIATVAGQPQHF. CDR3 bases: TGTGCCATCGCTACAGTGGCAGGTCAGCCCCAGCATTTT.